Following are 4 T cell receptor beta chains from one sample sequenced in a study of beta chain features in type 1 diabetes. Study-wide results and caveats: Type 1 diabetes patients had moderately but significantly shorter TCRB CDR3s in all four CD4+ subsets.

Their cognate antigens are unknown. Every bit of the isolated RNA underwent reverse transcription, so sequencing read expressed TCRB transcripts. Produced via immunoSEQ multiplex PCR; TCRdb's table is partial and in-frame only. The sample has around 150,000 clones, about 9.3% seen once. The sample taken for sequencing was central memory CD4+ T cells from blood. These receptors all come from a man aged 30 to 45 with type 1 diabetes.

This chain connects TRBV19 to TRBJ2-1, with D perhaps matching TRBD2 (5 bases). CDR3 length: 15 amino acids. The V gene lost 3 bases and the J gene lost 4 bases, with 13 bases spanning the gap. The V gene's germline CDR1 is LNHDA and CDR2 SQIVND (reference sequence). This chain's CDR3 is CASSMPSGNYNEQFF. The CDR3 DNA reads TGTGCCAGTAGTATGCCATCGGGGAATTACAATGAGCAGTTCTTC.

The chain joins TRBV2 to TRBJ2-3, with D maybe TRBD2 (5 bases). Trimming removed 8 bases at V and 5 bases at J, with 14 bases between. CDR3 length: 13 amino acids. Germline-derived CDR1 and CDR2 are SNHLY and FYNNEI. CDR3 region: CASRRESVDTQYF. The CDR3 coding sequence is TGTGCCAGCCGCCGGGAATCAGTAGATACGCAGTATTTT.

The chain employs TRBV20-1 and TRBJ2-7, with D uncertain. The germline gives CDR1 DFQATT, CDR2 SNEGSKA (reference sequence). Trimming took off 7 bases at V and 2 bases at J, with 9 bases between the two ends. The CDR3 length is 11 residues. CDR3 in amino acids: CSVNRAYEQYF. The CDR3 DNA follows: TGCAGTGTCAACCGCGCCTACGAGCAGTACTTC.

The chain joins TRBV15 to TRBJ2-3, with 11 nucleotides matching TRBD1. V lost 5 bases and J lost 6; bases outside the gene matches: 4. This CDR3 contains 14 residues. The germline V gene has CDR1 LNHNV and CDR2 YYDKDF (reference sequence). The CDR3 nucleotides are TGTGCCACCAGCTCTGGGACAGGGGGTGATACGCAGTATTTT. This encodes CATSSGTGGDTQYF.